This T cell receptor beta chain was identified in a study of T cells in Graves' hyperthyroidism and ophthalmopathy. In germline, CDR1 is SGHTA, CDR2 FQGNSA. CDR3 size: 11 residues. Trimming took off 7 bases at V and 5 bases at J, with 6 bases between the two ends. Study-level points and caveats: Most clonotypes expanded in the thyroid (above 0.001) were also present in blood.

This clonotype showed up many times. The antigen is unknown. Together with thyroid ultrasound, orbital computed tomography, serum thyroxine and TRAb, clinical symptoms were used for diagnoses. There were TCR beta CDR3 regions amplified from RNA transcripts. During a first-round RT-PCR of the TCR CDR3, the HTBI primer set was used. MiXCR was run by TCRdb on the multiplex PCR reads, yielding one entry per CDR3 protein. The data contain some 300,000 distinct CDR3 sequences, 15% to 20% of them singletons. The rearrangement links TRBV7-2 to TRBJ2-1; a weak D match, TRBD1 (5 bases). The sequencing input was blood. The TCR comes from a man between 50 and 59 years old with Graves' ophthalmopathy. CDR3 in DNA: TGTGCCAGCACCAGGGACAATGAGCAGTTCTTC. Translating it yields CASTRDNEQFF.